These 22 T cell receptor beta chains came from one sample sequenced in a study of PD-1 blockade in mismatch repair-deficient tumors. Here immunoSEQ multiplex PCR was the method, and the copy in TCRdb shows in-frame clones only, minus some. The data contain 75,000 to 80,000 clones, roughly 80% of them singletons. The sample was peripheral blood, taken 44 weeks after starting pembrolizumab. Receptors were obtained from an adult with mismatch repair-deficient cancer.

This clone has more than one count but fewer than ten. V is TRBV9 and J is TRBJ1-2; D is undetermined. Germline V gene lookup returns CDR1 SGDLS and CDR2 YYNGEE. V lost 2 bases, J lost 6 bases, and 14 bases lay in between. The CDR3 spans 14 residues. CDR3 residues: CASSVLSGTDGYTF. The CDR3 nucleotides read TGTGCCAGCAGCGTCCTGAGTGGTACCGATGGCTACACCTTC.

In this sample, this clone turned up a few times. This chain connects TRBV18 to TRBJ2-5, with 9 bases aligning to TRBD1. V was clipped by 1 base and J by 4 bases; unmatched bases: 10. The CDR3 has 17 amino acids. Germline V gives CDR1 KGHSH, CDR2 LQKENI. The CDR3 is CASSPQNRGRSRETQYF. CDR3 nucleotides: TGTGCCAGCTCACCACAGAACAGGGGGCGGTCAAGAGAGACCCAGTACTTC.

The chain is built from TRBV4-3 and TRBJ1-2; possibly TRBD1 for D (6 bases). The CDR3 runs to 15 residues. Between the trimmed V and J ends, which lost 2 bases and 1 base, there was a span of 11 bases. The germline CDR1 and CDR2 sequences are LGHNA and YSLEER. The CDR3 here is CASSQTGSVNYGYTF. In DNA, the CDR3 is TGCGCCAGCAGCCAAACAGGGTCTGTTAACTATGGCTACACCTTC.

The CDR3 DNA follows: TGTGCCACCAGCAGAGTGAGTGAGGGGAAGGCTTTCTTT. Protein product: CATSRVSEGKAFF. The chain is built from TRBV15 and TRBJ1-1; tentatively, D is TRBD1 (5 bases). Germline CDR1 reads LNHNV; CDR2 reads YYDKDF (reference sequence). V was trimmed by 1 base and J by 11 bases, leaving 14 bases between them. This CDR3 contains 13 residues.

In this sample, this clone turned up once. The chain uses TRBV6-1 and TRBJ1-5; 8 bases line up with TRBD1. The V and J ends lost 3 bases and 8 bases, in that order; junction bases with no gene match: 12. Per the germline V gene, CDR1 is MNHNS and CDR2 is SASEGT. The CDR3 has 16 residues. The CDR3, as DNA: TGTGCCAGCAGTGATAGCTTAGGACAGGGCGGGGAGCCCCAGCATTTT. Translating gives CASSDSLGQGGEPQHF.

In this sample, this clone turned up a few times. The chain couples TRBV27 to TRBJ1-2, with D possibly TRBD1 on 5 matching bases. This CDR3 is built from 13 residues. The V and J ends lost 2 bases and 1 base respectively, with 5 bases between them. The V gene's germline CDR1 is MNHEY and CDR2 SMNVEV (reference sequence). The CDR3 DNA sequence: TGTGCCAGCAGTTTAAGGGGTAACTATGGCTACACCTTC. This gives the protein CASSLRGNYGYTF.

The chain links TRBV5-1 to TRBJ1-1, with TRBD1 identical over 7 bases. The CDR3 sequence is 15 residues long. The germline V gene has CDR1 SGHRS and CDR2 YFSETQ. V shed 4 bases, J shed 5 bases, and the junction held 11 bases outside the gene matches. The CDR3 loop reads CASSRRRGRETEAFF. The CDR3 nucleotides read TGCGCCAGCAGCAGGCGGAGGGGGCGGGAGACTGAAGCTTTCTTT. Variable domain in full (rest from reference TRBV5-1 and TRBJ1-1): KAGVTQTPRYLIKTRGQQVTLSCSPISGHRSVSWYQQTPGQGLQFLFEYFSETQRNKGNFPGRFSGRQFSNSRSEMNVSTLELGDSALYLCASSRRRGRETEAFFGQGTRLTVV.

V usage is TRBV7-9 and J usage is TRBJ1-1; possible D gene TRBD1, 5 bases. This CDR3 has 14 amino acids. V lost 1 base and J lost 4, with 10 bases in between. Germline lookup yields CDR1 SEHNR and CDR2 FQNEAQ (reference sequence). CDR3 sequence reads: CASSLVGEGTEAFF. The CDR3 nucleotides are TGTGCCAGCAGCTTAGTGGGGGAGGGCACTGAAGCTTTCTTT.

This chain uses TRBV19 with TRBJ2-2; possible D gene TRBD1, 5 bases. Germline loops: CDR1 LNHDA, CDR2 SQIVND (reference sequence). The CDR3 covers 19 residues. V gave up 3 bases and J gave up 0 bases, with 20 bases separating them. This CDR3 is CASSMKTWTLYSNTGELFF. The CDR3, as DNA: TGTGCCAGTAGTATGAAGACGTGGACACTGTACTCGAACACCGGGGAGCTGTTTTTT.

The V call is TRBV7-8, the J call TRBJ1-4; D not certain. The CDR3 covers 14 residues. V dropped 1 base and J dropped 8 bases, with 11 bases sitting between them. Germline V CDR1 and CDR2: SGHVS, FQNEAQ. The CDR3 protein is CASSLGSLGEKLFF. The CDR3 nucleotides read TGTGCCAGCAGCTTAGGTTCCTTGGGGGAAAAACTGTTTTTT.

This rearrangement joins TRBV4-1 to TRBJ1-2; the match to TRBD1 covers 9 bases. This CDR3 region has 14 residues. V lost 0 bases, J lost 7 bases, and 3 bases stayed unmatched. The germline gives CDR1 MGHRA, CDR2 YSYEKL. The CDR3 DNA reads as TGCGCCAGCAGCCAAGATGGGACAGGGATTGGCTACACCTTC. It encodes CASSQDGTGIGYTF.

The CDR3 sequence is CASSEERVSQPQHF. CDR3 sequence (DNA): TGTGCCAGCAGTGAAGAGAGGGTCAGTCAGCCCCAGCATTTT. The rearrangement uses TRBV6-1 and TRBJ1-5, with no clear D. The CDR3 consists of 14 residues. V lost 1 base to trimming and J lost 6 bases, with 10 bases between them. Germline CDR1 and CDR2: MNHNS and SASEGT.

The gene calls are TRBV15 and TRBJ2-1; a weak D match, TRBD2 (5 bases). V was clipped by 7 bases and J by 5 bases, with 21 bases between them. The CDR3 sequence is 16 residues long. Looked up from germline, CDR1 is LNHNV and CDR2 is YYDKDF (reference sequence). The CDR3 here is CATTDPLSGTNNEQFF. CDR3 nucleotides: TGTGCCACCACGGACCCGCTAAGCGGAACAAACAATGAGCAGTTCTTC.

This chain uses TRBV27 with TRBJ1-2; D is uncertain. The V end lost 6 bases, the J end lost 0 bases, and 5 bases lay between the germline ends. Germline CDR1 is MNHEY and CDR2 is SMNVEV (reference sequence). The CDR3 totals 12 residues. CDR3 region: CASRGSNYGYTF. DNA for the CDR3: TGTGCCAGCAGGGGATCTAACTATGGCTACACCTTC.

The rearrangement links TRBV7-9 to TRBJ2-7, with 11 bases identical to TRBD1. The CDR3 totals 17 residues. Unmatched junction bases numbered 12, after V lost 4 bases and J lost 4 bases. Germline V gene lookup returns CDR1 SEHNR and CDR2 FQNEAQ (reference sequence). CDR3 sequence: CASSSNAGTGGVYEQYF. DNA of the CDR3: TGTGCCAGCAGCTCAAACGCCGGGACAGGGGGGGTGTACGAGCAGTACTTC.

V gene TRBV18 combines with J gene TRBJ1-2; D remains unclear. Trimming removed 3 bases at V and 5 bases at J, with 13 bases between. The CDR3 runs 14 residues. Germline CDR1 is KGHSH and CDR2 is LQKENI. CDR3 in amino acids: CASSPDGNSYGYTF. The CDR3 DNA follows: TGTGCCAGCTCACCGGACGGTAATAGTTATGGCTACACCTTC.

The rearrangement joins TRBV9 to TRBJ2-2; the D gene is possibly TRBD2 (5 bases). Trimming took off 4 bases at V and 5 bases at J, with 15 bases between the two ends. CDR1 and CDR2 from the germline V gene are SGDLS and YYNGEE. The CDR3 contains 15 residues. The CDR3 sequence: CASSKIRDRTGELFF. The CDR3 DNA reads as TGTGCCAGCAGCAAAATACGGGATCGGACCGGGGAGCTGTTTTTT.

This sequence joins TRBV27 and TRBJ2-3, with D possibly being TRBD2 (6 bases). The V gene's germline CDR1 is MNHEY and CDR2 SMNVEV (reference sequence). Trimming left V 2 bases short and J 2 bases short, with 11 bases between. The CDR3 has 15 amino acids. The CDR3 DNA reads TGTGCCAGCAGTTTAGGCGGGACTTACACAGATACGCAGTATTTT. Amino acids: CASSLGGTYTDTQYF.

V and J are TRBV9 and TRBJ2-1; the D is unclear. Germline V gene lookup returns CDR1 SGDLS and CDR2 YYNGEE. With 4 bases removed from V and 0 bases from J, the gap between germline ends came to 11 bases. The length of the CDR3 is 15 residues. The CDR3 nucleotides are TGTGCCAGCAGCCCAAGGGCAGGCTCCTACAATGAGCAGTTCTTC. It encodes CASSPRAGSYNEQFF. The variable domain in full, completed from reference TRBV9 and TRBJ2-1, reads DSGVTQTPKHLITATGQRVTLRCSPRSGDLSVYWYQQSLDQGLQFLIQYYNGEERAKGNILERFSAQQFPDLHSELNLSSLELGDSALYFCASSPRAGSYNEQFFGPGTRLTVL.

J is TRBJ2-7 and V is TRBV9; a weak D match, TRBD2 (7 bases). The CDR3 covers 15 residues. In germline, CDR1 is SGDLS, CDR2 YYNGEE. V gave up 4 bases and J gave up 0 bases, with 14 bases separating them. The CDR3 DNA reads TGTGCCAGCAGCCGCGGGGGCGGGAGCTCCTACGAGCAGTACTTC. Its translation is CASSRGGGSSYEQYF. The whole variable domain, remainder taken from reference TRBV9 and TRBJ2-7, is DSGVTQTPKHLITATGQRVTLRCSPRSGDLSVYWYQQSLDQGLQFLIQYYNGEERAKGNILERFSAQQFPDLHSELNLSSLELGDSALYFCASSRGGGSSYEQYFGPGTRLTVT.

This clone came up once. The rearrangement joins TRBV5-1 to TRBJ1-5; TRBD1 matches at 7 bases. V shed 4 bases and J 3 bases; nucleotides not matched to a gene: 10. Germline V gene lookup returns CDR1 SGHRS and CDR2 YFSETQ. The CDR3 is 16 residues long. This CDR3 reads CASSPNTGVINQPQHF. The CDR3 DNA reads as TGCGCCAGCAGCCCGAACACAGGGGTTATCAATCAGCCCCAGCATTTT.

This clone came up a few times. The V and J genes are TRBV18 and TRBJ1-4; 8 bases map to TRBD1. This CDR3 is 14 amino acids long. CDR1 is KGHSH, CDR2 LQKENI, per germline. After removal of 3 bases from V and 8 bases from J, the junction contained 5 bases not matched to a gene. CDR3 coding DNA: TGTGCCAGCTCACCGGACAGGGATGGGGAAAAACTGTTTTTT. Its translation: CASSPDRDGEKLFF.